The subject of this entry is one T cell receptor beta chain. This record comes from a study of CD8 T cells in Susac syndrome. The ends lost 8 bases at V and 0 bases at J; junction bases unmatched: 10. There are 17 residues in the CDR3. Looked up from germline, CDR1 is LGHDT and CDR2 is YNNKEL (reference sequence). The RNA, about 0.45 to 1 ug, was put through reverse transcription using random hexamers. TCRdb reanalysed the immunoSEQ multiplex PCR reads using MiXCR and keeps one entry per CDR3 protein. Of about 140,000 distinct CDR3 sequences detected, about 95% appear once; the ten largest clones hold around 0.11%.

The source is a human donor with multiple sclerosis. The chain links TRBV3-1 to TRBJ2-2; TRBD2 agrees at 9 bases. The sample comprised CD4+ T cells from PBMCs. CDR3 sequence (DNA): TGTGCCAGCGGGGGTTACCTAGCGGGACCGAACACCGGGGAGCTGTTTTTT. This gives the protein CASGGYLAGPNTGELFF.